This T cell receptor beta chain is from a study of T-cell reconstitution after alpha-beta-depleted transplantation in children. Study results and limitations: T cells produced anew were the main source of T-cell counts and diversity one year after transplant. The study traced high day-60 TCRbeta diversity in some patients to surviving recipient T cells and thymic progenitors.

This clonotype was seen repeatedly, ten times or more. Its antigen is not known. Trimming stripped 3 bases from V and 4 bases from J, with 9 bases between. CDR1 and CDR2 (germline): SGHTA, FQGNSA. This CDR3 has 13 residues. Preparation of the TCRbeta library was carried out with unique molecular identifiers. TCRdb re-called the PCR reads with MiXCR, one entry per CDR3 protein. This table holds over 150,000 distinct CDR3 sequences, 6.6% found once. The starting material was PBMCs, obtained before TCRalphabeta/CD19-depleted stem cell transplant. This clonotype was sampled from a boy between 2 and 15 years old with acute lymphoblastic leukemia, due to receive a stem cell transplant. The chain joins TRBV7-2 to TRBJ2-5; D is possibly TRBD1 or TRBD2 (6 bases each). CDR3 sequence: CASSFGGGETQYF. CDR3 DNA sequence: TGTGCCAGCAGCTTCGGAGGGGGAGAGACCCAGTACTTC.